Following are 19 T cell receptor beta chains from one sample sequenced in a study of PD-L1 blockade in urothelial cancer. Using immunoSEQ multiplex PCR, the repertoire was profiled, and TCRdb retains in-frame clones only, with some absent. In the table there are more than 75,000 clones, 80% to 85% of which are singletons. Sample time point: pretreatment peripheral blood. The sample in question was PBMCs, obtained around atezolizumab (anti-PD-L1) treatment. All receptors derive from a man aged 55 to 70 with urothelial cancer.

V is TRBV7-6 and J is TRBJ1-1; D is undetermined. The V end lost 5 bases, the J end lost 3 bases, and 13 bases lay between the germline ends. The CDR3 is 14 amino acids. The germline gives CDR1 SGHVS, CDR2 FNYEAQ. The CDR3 coding sequence is TGTGCCAGCAGCCCAACGGTTGAAGACACTGAAGCTTTCTTT. Its translation: CASSPTVEDTEAFF.

This chain uses TRBV5-1 with TRBJ2-5; 8 nucleotides match TRBD1. Germline CDR1 reads SGHRS; CDR2 reads YFSETQ. V lost 2 bases to trimming and J lost 5 bases; unmatched junction nucleotides: 2. The CDR3 sequence is 13 residues long. In DNA form, the CDR3 reads TGCGCCAGCAGCTTTAGGGACAGGGAGACCCAGTACTTC. Amino acid sequence: CASSFRDRETQYF.

This clone was detected once. The chain is built from TRBV18 and TRBJ1-2; D might be TRBD1 (5 bases). Germline V gives CDR1 KGHSH, CDR2 LQKENI. Trimming removed 2 bases from V and 2 bases from J, with 9 bases in between. CDR3 length equals 14 residues. CDR3 bases: TGTGCCAGCTCACCAGCAGGGTTAAACTATGGCTACACCTTC. Translating it yields CASSPAGLNYGYTF.

This clone was found once. The chain is built from TRBV29-1 and TRBJ1-2; the match to TRBD1 covers 8 bases. Germline V gene sequence: CDR1 SQVTM, CDR2 ANQGSEA. This CDR3 has 13 amino acids. Trimming cost V 6 bases and J 4 bases; bases outside gene matches: 7. The CDR3 region is CSVDRERGYGYTF. The CDR3 coding sequence is TGCAGCGTGGACAGGGAGAGAGGCTATGGCTACACCTTC.

The J gene is TRBJ1-6, the V gene TRBV30, with a tentative D call TRBD1 (5 bases). CDR1 and CDR2 from the germline V gene are GTSNPN and SVGIG (reference sequence). V shed 1 base and J shed 4 bases, with 5 bases lying between them. The CDR3 totals 13 residues. CDR3 sequence reads: CAWSAGYNSPLHF. In DNA form, the CDR3 reads TGTGCCTGGAGTGCAGGGTATAATTCACCCCTCCACTTT.

The chain links TRBV13 to TRBJ1-1; D not resolved. CDR3 size: 16 residues. V was trimmed by 3 bases and J by 3 bases, leaving 17 bases between them. The germline gives CDR1 PRHDT, CDR2 FYEKMQ (reference sequence). CDR3 sequence reads: CASSLWRAGYYTEAFF. The CDR3 DNA sequence: TGTGCCAGCAGCTTGTGGAGGGCAGGATATTACACTGAAGCTTTCTTT.

The gene calls are TRBV9 and TRBJ1-2, with TRBD1 matching over 7 bases. Germline CDR1 and CDR2: SGDLS and YYNGEE. The CDR3 sequence is 16 residues long. Germline trimming cut 4 bases from V and 0 bases from J; bases unmatched to any gene: 9. CDR3 sequence reads: CASSLRDSISNYGYTF. The DNA for the CDR3 is TGTGCCAGCAGCTTGAGGGACAGCATCTCTAACTATGGCTACACCTTC.

The genes are TRBV7-9 and TRBJ2-7, with TRBD1 matching 10 bases. The length of the CDR3 is 15 residues. The ends lost 5 bases at V and 4 bases at J; junction bases unmatched: 8. CDR1 is SEHNR, CDR2 FQNEAQ, per germline (reference sequence). The CDR3 loop reads CASSDRQGASYEQYF. The CDR3 DNA is TGTGCCAGCAGCGACCGACAGGGGGCTTCATACGAGCAGTACTTC.

This chain connects TRBV4-2 to TRBJ1-2; 8 bases are a match to TRBD1. Germline lookup yields CDR1 LGHNA and CDR2 YNFKEQ. J lost 6 bases, V lost 4 bases, and 10 bases had no gene match. This CDR3 region has 15 residues. CDR3 in amino acids: CASSPGTGREDGYTF. The CDR3 DNA is TGTGCCAGCAGCCCTGGGACAGGAAGAGAGGATGGCTACACCTTC.

This chain joins TRBV7-2 and TRBJ2-7; 8 bases match TRBD2. Germline assignment: CDR1 SGHTA and CDR2 FQGNSA. V lost 1 base and J lost 0; bases outside the gene matches: 2. The CDR3 is 15 residues long. DNA of the CDR3: TGTGCCAGCAGCTTAGTTAGCGGGAACTCCTACGAGCAGTACTTC. This sequence encodes CASSLVSGNSYEQYF.

The chain employs TRBV5-1 and TRBJ1-1; tentatively, D is TRBD1 (6 bases). CDR1 SGHRS and CDR2 YFSETQ come from the germline V gene. The V gene lost 2 bases and the J gene lost 4 bases, with 12 bases spanning the gap. This CDR3 is built from 14 residues. The CDR3 nucleotides read TGCGCCAGCAGCTTTACAGGGTGGAGCACTGAAGCTTTCTTT. This codes for CASSFTGWSTEAFF.

This sequence joins TRBV4-3 and TRBJ2-3; TRBD2 matches 10 bases. V shed 4 bases and J 0 bases; nucleotides not matched to a gene: 4. Germline lookup yields CDR1 LGHNA and CDR2 YSLEER. The length of the CDR3 is 16 residues. CDR3 sequence reads: CASSRGTSVSTDTQYF. The CDR3 DNA reads TGCGCCAGCAGCCGAGGGACTAGCGTTAGCACAGATACGCAGTATTTT.

This clone showed up just a few times. This chain connects TRBV6-1 to TRBJ2-1; 8 bases agree with TRBD1. J gave up 6 bases and V 4 bases, and 5 bases lay outside the gene matches. The CDR3 length is 14 residues. Per germline, CDR1 MNHNS and CDR2 SASEGT. The CDR3 DNA is TGTGCCAGCAGTGCCCGGGACAGGAGCAATGAGCAGTTCTTC. It yields the protein CASSARDRSNEQFF.

The rearrangement links TRBV5-4 to TRBJ2-7; 7 positions match TRBD2. CDR3 length: 14 amino acids. V gave up 5 bases and J gave up 0 bases; unmatched junction bases: 5. CDR1 SGHNT and CDR2 YYREEE come from the germline V gene (reference sequence). For the CDR3, the DNA is TGTGCCAGCAGGGAGCGGGATTTCTCCTACGAGCAGTACTTC. Its protein product is CASRERDFSYEQYF. The full variable domain, in which reference TRBV5-4 and TRBJ2-7 provide the parts outside the CDR3, is ETGVTQSPTHLIKTRGQQVTLRCSSQSGHNTVSWYQQALGQGPQFIFQYYREEENGRGNFPPRFSGLQFPNYSSELNVNALELDDSALYLCASRERDFSYEQYFGPGTRLTVT.

The chain links TRBV9 to TRBJ2-3; TRBD2 might be the D (6 bases). CDR3 length: 15 residues. The germline V and J ends were trimmed by 0 bases and 0 bases, with 8 bases remaining between them. Germline CDR1 is SGDLS and CDR2 is YYNGEE. The CDR3 loop is CASSVGLGSTDTQYF. The CDR3 DNA follows: TGTGCCAGCAGCGTAGGACTAGGCAGCACAGATACGCAGTATTTT.

The chain recombines TRBV4-1 with TRBJ1-5; 7 nucleotides line up with TRBD1. This CDR3 is 16 amino acids long. V lost 1 base to trimming and J lost 0 bases; unmatched junction nucleotides: 3. In germline, CDR1 is MGHRA, CDR2 YSYEKL. The CDR3 loop is CASSQAGTDSNQPQHF. The CDR3 DNA reads as TGCGCCAGCAGCCAAGCCGGGACAGATAGCAATCAGCCCCAGCATTTT.

A few counts support this clone. This chain uses TRBV18 with TRBJ1-1; D is ambiguous. V was clipped by 2 bases and J by 5 bases, with 9 bases between them. Per the germline V gene, CDR1 is KGHSH and CDR2 is LQKENI. This CDR3 has 13 residues. CDR3 sequence reads: CASSPGRETEAFF. The CDR3 DNA is TGTGCCAGCTCACCAGGAAGGGAGACTGAAGCTTTCTTT.

This clone was counted a few times. The chain employs TRBV6-1 and TRBJ1-3, with 7 bases fitting TRBD1. Trimming cost V 4 bases and J 3 bases; bases outside gene matches: 3. The CDR3 has 14 residues. Germline-derived CDR1 and CDR2 are MNHNS and SASEGT. In nucleotides, the CDR3 is TGTGCCAGCAGTGGACAGGGCTTTGGAAACACCATATATTTT. Its protein is CASSGQGFGNTIYF.

The DNA for the CDR3 is TGTGCCAGCCGTCCGGTGAGCGGGAGGACTACCGGGGAGCTGTTTTTT. Translation gives CASRPVSGRTTGELFF. The V call is TRBV19, the J call TRBJ2-2; 9 bases line up with TRBD2. The germline CDR1 and CDR2 sequences are LNHDA and SQIVND (reference sequence). This CDR3 is built from 16 residues. The junction had 13 bases not matched to a gene; V was cut back by 9 bases and J by 5 bases.